This T cell receptor beta chain was captured by sequencing in a study of molecular identifiers for immune sequencing clone quantification. Germline assignment: CDR1 SGDLS and CDR2 YYNGEE. The V gene lost 4 bases and the J gene lost 3 bases, with 14 bases spanning the gap. CDR3 size: 14 residues. Methods described previously were used for bulk TCR libraries, and listed TCR primers were applied. In TCRdb, the PCR reads were re-called with MiXCR into one record per CDR3 protein. This sample yields 60,000 to 80,000 distinct CDR3 sequences, of which around a sixth are seen a single time; 1.5% to 1.8% belongs to the top ten.

The source material was naive CD8+ T cells from blood, with Jurkat cell RNA spiked in. Subset in this sample: FACS-sorted CD8+CD4-CCR7+CD45RA+ naive T cells. The clonotype originates from a human donor in good health. Some libraries in this study had Jurkat cell RNA spiked in. The chain joins TRBV9 to TRBJ2-7; D might be TRBD1 (6 bases). This CDR3 is CASSPRGLGYEQYF. The CDR3 DNA follows: TGTGCCAGCAGCCCCAGGGGTTTGGGCTACGAGCAGTACTTC.